Listed below are T cell receptor beta chains from one sample, sequenced in a study of T-cell reconstitution after alpha-beta-depleted transplantation in children. In TCRdb, the PCR reads were re-called with MiXCR into one record per CDR3 protein. The sample contains about 900,000 distinct CDR3 sequences, about 29% of which appear only once. Sample: PBMCs, mostly from graft donor cells, taken 360 days after TCRalphabeta/CD19-depleted stem cell transplant. These receptors originate from a boy younger than two who had a stem cell transplant for SCID, so the T cells may come from the graft donor. CDR3s include the opening cysteine and the closing phenylalanine or tryptophan. The D gene is left open where the match is weak. The size of a clone is reported for some rows only, either as once, few or many, or as a class for expanded clones.

j_gene	v_gene	abundance	d_gene	CDR3aa	CDR3nt
TRBJ2-1	TRBV7-7	-	TRBD1	CASSRDEGAYNEQFF	TGTGCCAGCAGCCGGGACGAGGGGGCTTACAATGAGCAGTTCTTC
TRBJ2-7	TRBV29-1	few	-	CSVEVRGRSHEQYF	TGCAGCGTTGAAGTGAGAGGCAGGTCCCACGAGCAGTACTTC
TRBJ2-7	TRBV7-2	many	TRBD1	CASSPGTGREQYF	TGTGCCAGCAGCCCGGGGACAGGGAGGGAGCAGTACTTC
TRBJ2-1	TRBV6-2/TRBV6-3	-	TRBD1	CASSYSRGFYNEQFF	TGTGCCAGCAGTTACAGCAGGGGGTTCTACAATGAGCAGTTCTTC
TRBJ1-2	TRBV5-1	-	-	CASSFEARPEGYTF	TGCGCCAGCAGCTTCGAGGCGAGACCGGAAGGCTACACCTTC
TRBJ2-5	TRBV18	many	TRBD1	CASSPGQGETQYF	TGTGCCAGCAGTCCGGGACAGGGGGAGACCCAGTACTTC
TRBJ2-5	TRBV5-1	few	-	CASSPSVGQETQYF	TGCGCCAGCAGCCCGTCGGTGGGTCAAGAGACCCAGTACTTC
TRBJ2-1	TRBV11-2	-	TRBD1	CASRLQGATYNEQFF	TGTGCCAGCAGACTTCAGGGGGCCACCTACAATGAGCAGTTCTTC
TRBJ2-3	TRBV24-1	-	-	CATSDSTGGRTDTQYF	TGTGCCACCAGTGATTCTACCGGGGGCCGCACAGATACGCAGTATTTT
TRBJ2-3	TRBV7-7	few	TRBD2	CASSPQRGGSTDTQYF	TGTGCCAGCAGCCCTCAGCGGGGGGGTAGCACAGATACGCAGTATTTT
TRBJ2-1	TRBV30	once	-	CASPLIVAAYNEQFF	TGTGCCTCGCCCCTAATCGTTGCTGCCTACAATGAGCAGTTCTTC
TRBJ1-4	TRBV15	-	-	CATSPGGGLFF	TGTGCCACCAGCCCCGGCGGGGGGCTGTTTTTT
TRBJ1-2	TRBV2	-	TRBD1	CASSEAQGGYGYTF	TGTGCCAGCAGTGAAGCGCAGGGGGGATATGGCTACACCTTC
TRBJ2-1	TRBV9	-	-	CASTPTGASYNEQFF	TGTGCCAGCACCCCTACGGGGGCCTCCTACAATGAGCAGTTCTTC
TRBJ2-7	TRBV10-3	few	-	CAISESLPYEQYF	TGTGCCATCAGTGAGTCGCTCCCCTACGAGCAGTACTTC
TRBJ2-2	TRBV6-5	-	-	CASGWTSTNTGELFF	TGTGCCAGCGGTTGGACATCTACGAACACCGGGGAGCTGTTTTTT
TRBJ2-1	TRBV20-1	few	TRBD2	CSARGLGGGNEQFF	TGCAGTGCTAGAGGGTTGGGGGGGGGCAATGAGCAGTTCTTC
TRBJ2-1	TRBV29-1	few	TRBD1	CSARDREMNEQFF	TGCAGCGCTCGGGACAGGGAGATGAATGAGCAGTTCTTC
TRBJ2-1	TRBV7-2	-	-	CASSLWTRSSYNEQFF	TGTGCCAGCAGCCTATGGACCCGGAGCTCCTACAATGAGCAGTTCTTC
TRBJ2-1	TRBV3-1	few	TRBD2	CASSREGTTYNEQFF	TGTGCCAGCAGCCGAGAGGGGACTACCTACAATGAGCAGTTCTTC
TRBJ1-6	TRBV6-1	-	TRBD1	CASRQGVGSPLHF	TGTGCCAGCAGACAGGGGGTGGGATCACCCCTCCACTTT
TRBJ2-1	TRBV5-1	few	TRBD2	CASRDHPGLAASYNEQFF	TGCGCCAGCAGGGATCACCCGGGACTAGCGGCCTCCTACAATGAGCAGTTCTTC